This TCR beta chain was sequenced for a study of OX40 agonist ivuxolimab in advanced cancers. Across the study: At doses from 0.01 to 10 mg/kg, patients were given intravenous ivuxolimab every 2 weeks. Mean age approximately 61 years, range about 23 to 85; nearly 85% male.

The germline V gene encodes CDR1 MNHEY and CDR2 SMNVEV (reference sequence). This CDR3 has 18 amino acids. Sequenced by immunoSEQ multiplex PCR; TCRdb stores in-frame clones only, minus some. The sample carries roughly 93,000 clones, approximately 84% recorded once. The study, taken as a whole, reports: Antigen specificity of clonally expanded peripheral T cells was not established. Both CD4+ and CD8+ T cell populations in blood had undergone clonal expansion by week 6 at 0.1 to 3.0 mg/kg.

In the case of this clone: Its antigen remains unknown. The junction and the germline gene differ at one end; a read error may be behind it.

The chain has TRBV27 and TRBJ2-2; 8 positions match TRBD2. The receptor was isolated from an adult with an advanced solid tumor such as melanoma, head and neck, liver or kidney cancer. Sequencing used CD4+ or CD8+ T cells sorted from blood, obtained in a trial of the OX40 agonist ivuxolimab. This CDR3 is CASPCSGNFFREHRGAVF. The CDR3 DNA follows: TGTGCCAGCCCCTGTAGCGGGAACTTTTTCCGCGAACACCGGGGAGCTGTTTTT.